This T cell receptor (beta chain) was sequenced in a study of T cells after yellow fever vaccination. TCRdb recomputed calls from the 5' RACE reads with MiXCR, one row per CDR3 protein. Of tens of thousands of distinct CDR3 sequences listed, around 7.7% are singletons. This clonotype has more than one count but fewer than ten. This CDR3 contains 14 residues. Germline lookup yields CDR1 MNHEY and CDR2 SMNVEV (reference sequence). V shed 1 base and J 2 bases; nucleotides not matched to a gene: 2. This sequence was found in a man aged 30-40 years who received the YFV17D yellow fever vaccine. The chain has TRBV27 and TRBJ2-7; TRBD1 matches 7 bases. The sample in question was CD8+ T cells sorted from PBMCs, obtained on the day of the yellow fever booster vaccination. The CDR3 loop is CASSLFQGAYEQYF. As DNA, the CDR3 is TGTGCCAGCAGTTTATTCCAGGGGGCCTACGAGCAGTACTTC.